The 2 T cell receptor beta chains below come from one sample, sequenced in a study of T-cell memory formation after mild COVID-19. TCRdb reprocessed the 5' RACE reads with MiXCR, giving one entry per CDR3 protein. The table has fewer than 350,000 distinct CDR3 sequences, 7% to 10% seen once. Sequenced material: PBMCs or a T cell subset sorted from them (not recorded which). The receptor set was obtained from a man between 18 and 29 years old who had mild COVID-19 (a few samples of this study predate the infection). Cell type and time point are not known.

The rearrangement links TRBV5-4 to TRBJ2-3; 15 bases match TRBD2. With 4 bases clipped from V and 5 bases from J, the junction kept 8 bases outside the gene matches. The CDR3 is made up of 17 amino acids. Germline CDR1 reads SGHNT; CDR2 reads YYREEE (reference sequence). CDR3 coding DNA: TGTGCCAGCAGCCTCCGGACTAGCGGGGGGGTAAGAGATACGCAGTATTTT. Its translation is CASSLRTSGGVRDTQYF. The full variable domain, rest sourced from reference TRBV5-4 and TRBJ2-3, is ETGVTQSPTHLIKTRGQQVTLRCSSQSGHNTVSWYQQALGQGPQFIFQYYREEENGRGNFPPRFSGLQFPNYSSELNVNALELDDSALYLCASSLRTSGGVRDTQYFGPGTRLTVL.

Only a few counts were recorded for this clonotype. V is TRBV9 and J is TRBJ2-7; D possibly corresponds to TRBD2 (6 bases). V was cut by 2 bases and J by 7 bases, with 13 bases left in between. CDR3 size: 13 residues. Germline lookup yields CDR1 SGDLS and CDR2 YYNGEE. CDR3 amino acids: CASSVGGWGEQYV. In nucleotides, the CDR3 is TGTGCCAGCAGCGTCGGGGGATGGGGGGAGCAGTACGTC.